This TCR beta chain was observed in a study of immune cell composition in non-small cell lung cancer. Findings and limits, study-wide: Lung squamous cell carcinoma tumours had significantly higher top 10 clone scores and productive clonality than lung adenocarcinoma.

Here immunoSEQ multiplex PCR was the method, and the copy in TCRdb shows in-frame clones only, minus some. The sample consists of some 9,200 clones, roughly 76% of them appearing once. Concerning this clone: Its antigen is unidentified.

CDR3 length equals 12 residues. Germline CDR1 reads SQVTM; CDR2 reads ANQGSEA. The J segment lost 2 bases and the V segment lost 6 bases, leaving 4 bases of the junction unmatched. V is TRBV29-1 and J is TRBJ2-7; TRBD1 agrees at 7 bases. Sample: lung tumor tissue. The source of this sequence is a human donor with non-small cell lung cancer. The CDR3 sequence is CSVSDRPYEQYF. CDR3 nucleotide sequence: TGCAGCGTGTCGGACAGGCCCTACGAGCAGTACTTC.